A single sample gave rise to the 31 T cell receptor beta chains below, sequenced in a study of control samples from healthy donors and cancer patients. The data were produced by immunoSEQ multiplex PCR, yet TCRdb's version contains in-frame clones alone and is incomplete. The sample yields around 100,000 clones, approximately 90% seen once. Specimen: blood. These receptors were taken from a woman in her 70s in good health.

This chain connects TRBV12-3 or TRBV12-4 to TRBJ2-2; TRBD1 aligns across 8 bases. The J segment lost 7 bases and the V segment lost 10 bases, leaving 8 bases of the junction unmatched. This CDR3 contains 13 residues. The CDR3 loop reads CATQGARSGELFF. CDR3 in DNA: TGTGCCACCCAGGGGGCTCGGAGCGGGGAGCTGTTTTTT.

The CDR3 bases are TGCGCCAGCAGTGACAGGCTTCGACGAGAATCCTCCTACAATGAGCAGTTCTTC. Encoded protein: CASSDRLRRESSYNEQFF. The V call is TRBV10-2, the J call TRBJ2-1; D is unclear. Germline V gene sequence: CDR1 WSHSY, CDR2 SAAADI. This CDR3 spans 18 amino acids. V dropped 3 bases and J dropped 0 bases, with 18 bases sitting between them.

This clone was observed a single time. The gene calls are TRBV7-2 and TRBJ2-2; D is tentatively TRBD1 or TRBD2 (5 bases each). Deletions cut 1 base from V and 13 bases from J, with 22 bases between. Germline CDR1 is SGHTA and CDR2 is FQGNSA. The CDR3 length is 16 residues. The CDR3 here is CASSLGGARAHGGLFF. The CDR3 region has the DNA TGTGCCAGCAGCTTAGGAGGGGCCAGGGCCCATGGTGGGCTGTTTTTT.

This chain connects TRBV19 to TRBJ1-3, with 11 bases lining up with TRBD1. V was pared by 3 bases and J by 7 bases, with 8 bases of the junction left unmatched. The V gene's germline CDR1 is LNHDA and CDR2 SQIVND (reference sequence). The CDR3 has 16 amino acids. The CDR3 protein is CASSIPGGTGGNTIYF. Here the CDR3 DNA reads TGTGCCAGTAGTATCCCCGGCGGGACAGGGGGTAACACCATATATTTT.

This chain connects TRBV9 to TRBJ1-2, with D possibly TRBD1 on 5 matching bases. The V gene's germline CDR1 is SGDLS and CDR2 YYNGEE. This CDR3 spans 14 amino acids. Trimming took 2 bases from V and 2 from J, leaving 10 bases between them. The CDR3 region is CASSVQGTNYGYTF. CDR3 coding DNA: TGTGCCAGCAGCGTGCAGGGCACAAACTATGGCTACACCTTC.

The chain combines TRBV9 with TRBJ1-1, with a possible D match to TRBD1 (5 bases). Trimming removed 6 bases from V and 7 bases from J, with 19 bases in between. Germline assignment: CDR1 SGDLS and CDR2 YYNGEE. The CDR3 extends over 14 amino acids. CDR3 in amino acids: CASTPGGSGVEAFF. CDR3 bases: TGTGCCAGCACCCCGGGGGGTAGCGGAGTTGAAGCTTTCTTT.

V usage is TRBV19 and J usage is TRBJ1-1; possible D gene TRBD1, 6 bases. V lost 3 bases, J lost 4 bases, and 12 bases lay in between. The CDR3 runs to 14 residues. Germline assignment: CDR1 LNHDA and CDR2 SQIVND (reference sequence). The CDR3 DNA is TGTGCCAGTAGTATTTCTGGAGGGGGCACTGAAGCTTTCTTT. Protein product: CASSISGGGTEAFF. Looking up the rest from reference TRBV19 and TRBJ1-1 gives the full variable domain: DGGITQSPKYLFRKEGQNVTLSCEQNLNHDAMYWYRQDPGQGLRLIYYSQIVNDFQKGDIAEGYSVSREKKESFPLTVTSAQKNPTAFYLCASSISGGGTEAFFGQGTRLTVV.

This chain joins TRBV5-5 and TRBJ2-3; 8 bases are a match to TRBD1. Losses at the gene ends were 2 bases for V and 2 bases for J; bases not matched to a gene: 10. From germline, CDR1 is SGHKS and CDR2 YYEKEE (reference sequence). CDR3 size: 17 residues. DNA for the CDR3: TGTGCCAGCAGCTTTTTCGTCCGGGACAGGATCACAGATACGCAGTATTTT. It encodes CASSFFVRDRITDTQYF.

The chain is built from TRBV6-5 and TRBJ1-2, with D uncertain. The CDR3 sequence is 13 residues long. V lost 6 bases, J lost 7 bases, and 15 bases lay in between. Per germline, CDR1 MNHEY and CDR2 SVGAGI. The CDR3 loop reads CASRLISAGGYTF. The CDR3 DNA sequence: TGTGCCAGCAGGTTAATTTCAGCCGGTGGCTACACCTTC.

This chain joins TRBV5-4 and TRBJ1-2; D gene ambiguous. V shed 3 bases and J shed 0 bases, with 9 bases lying between them. The CDR3 sequence is 14 residues long. The germline V gene encodes CDR1 SGHNT and CDR2 YYREEE (reference sequence). CDR3 DNA: TGTGCCAGCAGCTCAGGAGTCCCTAACTATGGCTACACCTTC. The encoded protein is CASSSGVPNYGYTF.

V is TRBV18 and J is TRBJ1-2, with D possibly TRBD1 on 6 matching bases. Trimming cost V 6 bases and J 8 bases, with 19 bases left between them. The CDR3 has 14 amino acids. Per the germline V gene, CDR1 is KGHSH and CDR2 is LQKENI. DNA of the CDR3: TGTGCCAGCTCCCTGAGAAGGGGGTCAGACGGCTACACCTTC. Protein product: CASSLRRGSDGYTF. The full variable domain, in which reference TRBV18 and TRBJ1-2 provide the parts outside the CDR3, is NAGVMQNPRHLVRRRGQEARLRCSPMKGHSHVYWYRQLPEEGLKFMVYLQKENIIDESGMPKERFSAEFPKEGPSILRIQQVVRGDSAAYFCASSLRRGSDGYTFGSGTRLTVV.

This chain links TRBV9 with TRBJ1-2, with TRBD1 as a possible D gene (5 bases). This CDR3 spans 14 amino acids. Germline CDR1 SGDLS, CDR2 YYNGEE. The V end lost 0 bases, the J end lost 4 bases, and 10 bases lay between the germline ends. This chain's CDR3 is CASSVENGGYGYTF. The CDR3 DNA reads as TGTGCCAGCAGCGTAGAAAACGGGGGCTATGGCTACACCTTC.

This rearrangement joins TRBV2 to TRBJ1-5, with a weak D call TRBD1 (5 bases). V dropped 1 base and J dropped 6 bases, with 7 bases sitting between them. Germline V gene data show CDR1 as SNHLY and CDR2 as FYNNEI. CDR3 length equals 13 residues. CDR3 region: CASSEEGPQPQHF. CDR3 in DNA: TGTGCCAGCAGTGAAGAGGGGCCTCAGCCCCAGCATTTT.

This clone was seen a few times. This chain uses TRBV5-6 with TRBJ1-1, with D hard to call. The germline V gene has CDR1 SGHDT and CDR2 YYEEEE. The CDR3 spans 15 residues. Trimming left V 0 bases short and J 6 bases short, with 15 bases between. CDR3 sequence: CASSLVPGSQSEAFF. The CDR3 DNA is TGTGCCAGCAGCTTGGTTCCCGGATCTCAATCTGAAGCTTTCTTT.

The V and J genes are TRBV5-1 and TRBJ1-6; D uncertain. V was pared by 0 bases and J by 8 bases, with 12 bases between. CDR1 is SGHRS and CDR2 is YFSETQ in the germline V gene. This CDR3 spans 15 amino acids. CDR3 sequence reads: CASSLDGIGDSPLHF. The CDR3 region has the DNA TGCGCCAGCAGCTTGGATGGGATCGGGGATTCACCCCTCCACTTT. The whole variable domain, remainder taken from reference TRBV5-1 and TRBJ1-6, is KAGVTQTPRYLIKTRGQQVTLSCSPISGHRSVSWYQQTPGQGLQFLFEYFSETQRNKGNFPGRFSGRQFSNSRSEMNVSTLELGDSALYLCASSLDGIGDSPLHFGNGTRLTVT.

This rearrangement joins TRBV5-6 to TRBJ1-1, with TRBD1 as a possible D gene (5 bases). Trimming removed 2 bases at V and 0 bases at J, with 17 bases between. CDR3 length equals 17 residues. From germline, CDR1 is SGHDT and CDR2 YYEEEE. The CDR3: CASSFPGSATLNTEAFF. CDR3 in DNA: TGTGCCAGCAGCTTCCCAGGGTCCGCCACCCTGAACACTGAAGCTTTCTTT.

The J gene is TRBJ1-2, the V gene TRBV10-3, with D perhaps matching TRBD1 (6 bases). The CDR3 is 14 amino acids. The V end was cut by 11 bases, the J end by 6 bases, with 22 bases between. Germline lookup yields CDR1 ENHRY and CDR2 SYGVKD. CDR3 region: CASLSSRGRDGYTF. As DNA, the CDR3 is TGTGCCTCACTCTCGAGTAGGGGGAGAGATGGCTACACCTTC.

The rearrangement joins TRBV9 to TRBJ2-1, with D possibly TRBD1 on 5 matching bases. V lost 2 bases to trimming and J lost 4 bases, with 13 bases between them. CDR3 length: 15 amino acids. The V gene's germline CDR1 is SGDLS and CDR2 YYNGEE. The CDR3 sequence is CASSVGASWYNEQFF. Here the CDR3 DNA reads TGTGCCAGCAGCGTTGGGGCCTCGTGGTACAATGAGCAGTTCTTC.

A few counts support this clone. The chain carries TRBV29-1 and TRBJ2-1, with TRBD1 matching 11 bases. J gave up 4 bases and V 8 bases, and 4 bases lay outside the gene matches. The CDR3 is made up of 13 amino acids. CDR1 and CDR2 from the germline V gene are SQVTM and ANQGSEA. The CDR3 loop reads CSTGTGGYNEQFF. CDR3 nucleotides: TGCAGCACCGGGACAGGGGGTTACAATGAGCAGTTCTTC.

The J gene is TRBJ2-2, the V gene TRBV2; 9 nucleotides align to TRBD1. This CDR3 is 16 amino acids long. The germline V gene encodes CDR1 SNHLY and CDR2 FYNNEI. The V segment lost 6 bases and the J segment 4 bases; nucleotides outside the gene matches: 9. This CDR3 reads CASRDPGQGPTGELFF. In DNA, the CDR3 is TGTGCCAGCAGAGATCCGGGACAGGGCCCCACCGGGGAGCTGTTTTTT.

The chain has TRBV21-1 and TRBJ2-7; the D segment call TRBD1 is taken from the table without a DNA check. TRBV21-1 is a known pseudogene. This CDR3 contains 12 residues. DNA of the CDR3: TGTGCCAGCCCAGGTAGGACCTACGAGCAGTACTTC. It is translated as CASPGRTYEQYF.

The rearrangement joins TRBV6-5 to TRBJ1-2; no clear D. The germline V and J ends were trimmed by 4 bases and 5 bases, with 11 bases remaining between them. The CDR3 spans 13 residues. Germline V gene lookup returns CDR1 MNHEY and CDR2 SVGAGI. The CDR3 sequence: CASSSRDSYGYTF. For the CDR3, the DNA is TGTGCCAGCAGTTCAAGGGATAGTTATGGCTACACCTTC.

The genes are TRBV2 and TRBJ2-7; D unresolved. Germline loops: CDR1 SNHLY, CDR2 FYNNEI. This CDR3 region has 14 residues. Trimming removed 1 base at V and 2 bases at J, with 9 bases between. The CDR3 region is CASSEVRQAYEQYF. The CDR3, as DNA: TGTGCCAGCAGTGAAGTCCGACAAGCCTACGAGCAGTACTTC.

The chain recombines TRBV6-6 with TRBJ2-7, with a possible D match to TRBD1 (5 bases). The V gene's germline CDR1 is MNHNY and CDR2 SVGAGI (reference sequence). This CDR3 region has 15 residues. Trimming left V 0 bases short and J 4 bases short, with 13 bases between. The CDR3 is CASSYSYRSLYEQYF. The CDR3 coding sequence is TGTGCCAGCAGTTACTCGTACAGGTCCTTATACGAGCAGTACTTC.

The chain carries TRBV7-2 and TRBJ1-5; D not certain. The CDR3 is made up of 14 amino acids. CDR1 and CDR2 (germline): SGHTA, FQGNSA. V shed 5 bases and J shed 0 bases, with 8 bases lying between them. The CDR3 nucleotides read TGTGCCAGCAGCCCCCGGGCTAGCAATCAGCCCCAGCATTTT. The encoded protein is CASSPRASNQPQHF.

V is TRBV29-1 and J is TRBJ2-3; TRBD2 agrees at 9 bases. With V trimmed by 3 bases and J by 6 bases, 4 bases remained unmatched. The germline V gene encodes CDR1 SQVTM and CDR2 ANQGSEA. The CDR3 has 13 residues. CDR3 DNA sequence: TGCAGCGTTGATGGCGGGGGGGCGGATACGCAGTATTTT. This sequence encodes CSVDGGGADTQYF.

The rearrangement links TRBV28 to TRBJ1-3, with D unclear. Trimming removed 4 bases from V and 8 bases from J, with 9 bases in between. Looked up from germline, CDR1 is MDHEN and CDR2 is SYDVKM. The CDR3 runs to 12 residues. The CDR3 bases are TGTGCCAGCAGTTCTATGGTGTACACCATATATTTT. Amino acid sequence: CASSSMVYTIYF.

The V gene is TRBV5-6, the J gene TRBJ2-2; the match to TRBD2 covers 8 bases. This CDR3 comprises 18 residues. CDR1 and CDR2 (germline): SGHDT, YYEEEE. Trimming removed 1 base from V and 0 bases from J; junction bases left unmatched: 8. CDR3 amino acids: CASSLRKREWSNTGELFF. CDR3 nucleotide sequence: TGTGCCAGCAGCTTGAGAAAGCGGGAGTGGTCGAACACCGGGGAGCTGTTTTTT.

The chain links TRBV2 to TRBJ2-1; the match to TRBD2 covers 8 bases. CDR1 and CDR2 from the germline V gene are SNHLY and FYNNEI. This CDR3 region has 15 residues. V lost 6 bases and J lost 4; bases outside the gene matches: 8. The CDR3 region is CASSTATGGYNEQFF. The DNA of the CDR3 is TGTGCCAGCAGCACTGCAACGGGGGGGTACAATGAGCAGTTCTTC.

This sequence joins TRBV4-2 and TRBJ1-1; D might be TRBD1 (5 bases). Germline V gene lookup returns CDR1 LGHNA and CDR2 YNFKEQ. Trimming shortened V by 1 base and J by 1 base, and 7 bases separated the two germline ends. This CDR3 is 14 amino acids long. CDR3 in amino acids: CASSQGGQNTEAFF. The CDR3 bases are TGTGCCAGCAGCCAAGGCGGACAGAACACTGAAGCTTTCTTT.

This clone has more than one count but fewer than ten. The rearrangement uses TRBV5-1 and TRBJ2-7, with TRBD1 as a possible D gene (6 bases). V gave up 0 bases and J gave up 3 bases, with 10 bases separating them. This CDR3 contains 14 residues. Germline loops: CDR1 SGHRS, CDR2 YFSETQ. Here the CDR3 reads CASSLAGTNYEQYF. In nucleotides, the CDR3 is TGCGCCAGCAGCTTGGCCGGGACAAACTACGAGCAGTACTTC.